These 15 T cell receptor beta chains were sequenced from one sample in a study of T-cell reconstitution after alpha-beta-depleted transplantation in children. Preparation of the TCRbeta library involved a method that used unique molecular identifiers. MiXCR was run by TCRdb on the PCR reads, yielding one entry per CDR3 protein. The sample consists of approximately 300,000 distinct CDR3 sequences, 9.5% to 13% of them appearing once. The sample consisted of PBMCs, taken before TCRalphabeta/CD19-depleted stem cell transplant. These receptors were obtained from a boy younger than two with acute myeloid leukemia, due to receive a stem cell transplant.

Many counts were recorded for this clonotype. This chain connects TRBV5-1 to TRBJ2-2; maybe TRBD1 (6 bases). The V and J ends lost 2 bases and 4 bases respectively, with 15 bases between them. Germline CDR1 and CDR2: SGHRS and YFSETQ. CDR3 length equals 16 residues. The DNA of the CDR3 is TGCGCCAGCAGCTTTCAGGGGCTAGCAGGCACCGGGGAGCTGTTTTTT. This encodes CASSFQGLAGTGELFF.

This rearrangement joins TRBV4-3 to TRBJ2-7, with TRBD2 matching over 10 bases. The CDR3 spans 20 residues. The junction had 15 bases not matched to a gene; V was cut back by 0 bases and J by 1 base. Germline-derived CDR1 and CDR2 are LGHNA and YSLEER. The DNA for the CDR3 is TGCGCCAGCAGCCAAGATAACCCTTCTAGCGGGAGAGTCGCGTCCTACGAGCAGTACTTC. It encodes CASSQDNPSSGRVASYEQYF.

This clonotype was found many times. This chain uses TRBV12-3 or TRBV12-4 with TRBJ2-2, with 8 bases that match TRBD1. The CDR3 length is 12 residues. V lost 7 bases to trimming and J lost 7 bases; unmatched junction nucleotides: 2. The CDR3 DNA sequence: TGTGCCAGCACCACAGGGGGCGGGGAGCTGTTTTTT. Protein sequence: CASTTGGGELFF.

This clonotype occurred many times. This chain joins TRBV18 and TRBJ2-7; D remains unclear. The V and J ends lost 3 bases and 3 bases respectively, with 12 bases between them. This CDR3 contains 14 residues. Germline V gene data show CDR1 as KGHSH and CDR2 as LQKENI. CDR3 coding DNA: TGTGCCAGCTCACCCCCGGCAGCGAGCTACGAGCAGTACTTC. This codes for CASSPPAASYEQYF.

This clonotype showed up many times. The genes are TRBV2 and TRBJ2-2; 7 nucleotides agree with TRBD1. This CDR3 has 14 residues. V lost 3 bases, J lost 5 bases, and 3 bases stayed unmatched. CDR1 is SNHLY, CDR2 FYNNEI, per germline. CDR3 DNA sequence: TGTGCCAGCAGTGACAGGGGGTATACCGGGGAGCTGTTTTTT. Protein: CASSDRGYTGELFF.

This clonotype was counted ten times or more. The rearrangement links TRBV7-9 to TRBJ2-5, with 8 positions matching TRBD2. With V trimmed by 3 bases and J by 2 bases, 8 bases remained unmatched. CDR3 size: 16 residues. Germline V gene lookup returns CDR1 SEHNR and CDR2 FQNEAQ (reference sequence). The CDR3 sequence: CASSFQYTSGQETQYF. CDR3 coding DNA: TGTGCCAGCAGCTTCCAGTATACTAGCGGTCAAGAGACCCAGTACTTC.

This clonotype was observed many times. V usage is TRBV29-1 and J usage is TRBJ2-1; 10 bases fit TRBD2. This CDR3 region has 14 residues. Germline values: CDR1 SQVTM, CDR2 ANQGSEA. Trimming at V came to 4 bases and at J to 4 bases, leaving 4 bases not matched to a gene. This chain's CDR3 is CSVGVLAGYNEQFF. CDR3 sequence (DNA): TGCAGCGTTGGGGTACTAGCGGGATACAATGAGCAGTTCTTC.

This clonotype came up a few times. The rearrangement uses TRBV11-2 and TRBJ2-5; D might be TRBD1 or TRBD2, each matching 5 bases. From germline, CDR1 is SGHAT and CDR2 FQNNGV. The CDR3 consists of 15 residues. V shed 0 bases and J shed 5 bases, with 13 bases lying between them. CDR3 nucleotides: TGTGCCAGCAGCTTAGAAGGTGGGGGATCGGAGACCCAGTACTTC. Translation: CASSLEGGGSETQYF. The full variable domain, its missing parts supplied by reference TRBV11-2 and TRBJ2-5, is EAGVAQSPRYKIIEKRQSVAFWCNPISGHATLYWYQQILGQGPKLLIQFQNNGVVDDSQLPKDRFSAERLKGVDSTLKIQPAKLEDSAVYLCASSLEGGGSETQYFGPGTRLLVL.

In its sample, this clonotype was seen a few times. This sequence joins TRBV5-1 and TRBJ2-3; TRBD1 aligns across 8 bases. This CDR3 is 16 amino acids long. Per the germline V gene, CDR1 is SGHRS and CDR2 is YFSETQ. V lost 4 bases to trimming and J lost 3 bases; unmatched junction nucleotides: 10. The CDR3 DNA reads TGCGCCAGCAGCCTACAGGATAACAGGGGGACAGATACGCAGTATTTT. The encoded protein is CASSLQDNRGTDTQYF.

The chain carries TRBV12-3 or TRBV12-4 and TRBJ2-1; 14 bases are a match to TRBD2. Trimming cost V 3 bases and J 10 bases; bases outside gene matches: 5. This CDR3 region has 15 residues. The CDR3 spells CASSFGTSGRGEQFF. CDR3 coding DNA: TGTGCCAGCAGTTTTGGGACTAGCGGGAGAGGGGAGCAGTTCTTC.

This clonotype was seen repeatedly, ten times or more. The V call is TRBV20-1, the J call TRBJ2-1; 8 bases line up with TRBD2. The V gene's germline CDR1 is DFQATT and CDR2 SNEGSKA (reference sequence). With V trimmed by 3 bases and J by 4 bases, 11 bases remained unmatched. This CDR3 comprises 16 residues. CDR3 coding DNA: TGCAGTGCTAGTAAACGGGGGGGCGTATCTTACAATGAGCAGTTCTTC. Its translation is CSASKRGGVSYNEQFF.

This clonotype was detected ten times or more. The chain carries TRBV27 and TRBJ2-5, with 9 bases lining up with TRBD1. The CDR3 runs to 15 residues. Looked up from germline, CDR1 is MNHEY and CDR2 is SMNVEV (reference sequence). The V gene end was trimmed by 1 base and the J gene end by 5 bases; junction bases not matched to a gene: 5. CDR3 bases: TGTGCCAGCAGTTTATGGACAGGGGCGGGGGAGACCCAGTACTTC. Encoded protein: CASSLWTGAGETQYF.

This clonotype has ten or more counts. The chain couples TRBV7-8 to TRBJ2-1; weak D call: TRBD2 (6 bases). The CDR3 spans 14 residues. Per germline, CDR1 SGHVS and CDR2 FQNEAQ. V lost 4 bases, J lost 12 bases, and 19 bases lay in between. In DNA, the CDR3 is TGTGCCAGCAGCTCACTCTCGGGGGTAGGTGGGCAGTTCTTC. Amino acids: CASSSLSGVGGQFF. The full variable domain, with the rest looked up from reference TRBV7-8 and TRBJ2-1, is GAGVSQSPRYKVAKRGQDVALRCDPISGHVSLFWYQQALGQGPEFLTYFQNEAQLDKSGLPSDRFFAERPEGSVSTLKIQRTQQEDSAVYLCASSSLSGVGGQFFGPGTRLTVL.

This clonotype was observed a handful of times. This rearrangement joins TRBV15 to TRBJ2-7, with a possible D match to TRBD2 (6 bases). The V end was cut by 1 base, the J end by 3 bases, with 13 bases between. The CDR3 consists of 15 residues. Germline V CDR1 and CDR2: LNHNV, YYDKDF (reference sequence). DNA of the CDR3: TGTGCCACCAGCAGAGCTCGGGCGGGGCACTACGAGCAGTACTTC. This sequence encodes CATSRARAGHYEQYF.

This clonotype was found many times. V gene TRBV12-3 or TRBV12-4 combines with J gene TRBJ1-1, with D possibly TRBD1 on 5 matching bases. The CDR3 spans 13 residues. The V and J ends lost 6 bases and 2 bases respectively, with 10 bases between them. The CDR3 loop reads CASRLTGNTEAFF. The CDR3, as DNA: TGTGCCAGCAGGCTTACAGGTAACACTGAAGCTTTCTTT.